The 5 T cell receptor beta chains below come from one sample, sequenced in a study of blood T cell repertoires in COVID-19. Sequenced by immunoSEQ multiplex PCR; TCRdb stores in-frame clones only, minus some. This table has over 85,000 clones, about nine tenths appearing once. The sample consisted of peripheral blood. The receptors originated from a human donor in a cohort sampled during active COVID-19.

The V and J genes are TRBV18 and TRBJ1-6; 7 bases agree with TRBD1. CDR1 is KGHSH, CDR2 LQKENI, per germline. The CDR3 sequence is 14 residues long. V dropped 3 bases and J dropped 9; count of bases not matched to a gene: 5. CDR3 in DNA: TGTGCCAGCTCACCTCAGGGGGAACGTTCACCCCTCCACTTT. It encodes CASSPQGERSPLHF.

The gene calls are TRBV2 and TRBJ2-2, with a tentative D call TRBD1 (6 bases). Germline assignment: CDR1 SNHLY and CDR2 FYNNEI. V lost 6 bases and J lost 5, with 13 bases in between. The CDR3 covers 14 residues. The CDR3 reads CASSPQGRTGELFF. The CDR3 DNA reads TGTGCCAGCAGCCCACAGGGAAGAACCGGGGAGCTGTTTTTT.

The chain has TRBV7-2 and TRBJ2-5, with TRBD1 identical over 7 bases. The V gene end was trimmed by 3 bases and the J gene end by 0 bases; junction bases not matched to a gene: 1. This CDR3 has 14 amino acids. Germline V CDR1 and CDR2: SGHTA, FQGNSA. The CDR3 loop is CASSLGQYQETQYF. In DNA form, the CDR3 reads TGTGCCAGCAGCTTGGGACAGTACCAAGAGACCCAGTACTTC.

The genes are TRBV5-8 and TRBJ2-2; 7 nucleotides align to TRBD1. From germline, CDR1 is SGHTS and CDR2 YDEGEE. V trimming: 9 bases; J trimming: 2 bases; junction bases outside the gene matches: 7. The CDR3 contains 14 residues. CDR3 loop: CATLGTVNTGELFF. In DNA form, the CDR3 reads TGTGCCACCTTGGGGACAGTCAACACCGGGGAGCTGTTTTTT.

The chain has TRBV27 and TRBJ2-2; 11 nucleotides match TRBD2. V lost 3 bases, J lost 4 bases, and 7 bases stayed unmatched. Germline CDR1 and CDR2: MNHEY and SMNVEV (reference sequence). The CDR3 has 17 residues. CDR3 amino acids: CASSFEGTSGGTGELFF. The CDR3 DNA sequence: TGTGCCAGCAGTTTTGAGGGAACTAGCGGGGGCACCGGGGAGCTGTTTTTT.